These 9 T cell receptor beta chains came from one sample sequenced in a study of T cell responses to AZD1222 COVID-19 vaccine. This table comes from immunoSEQ multiplex PCR, and its TCRdb copy is limited to in-frame clones, with some not included. The sample has roughly 150,000 clones; approximately 89% are singletons. This material consisted of peripheral blood, taken on day 0 of AZD1222 vaccination. Source of these receptors: an adult in good health.

As for this clone: Compared with germline, one end of the junction differs, possibly owing to a read error. The chain uses TRBV7-7 and TRBJ2-1; 14 bases align to TRBD2. The CDR3 length is 17 residues. Germline CDR1 is SSHAT and CDR2 is FNYEAQ (reference sequence). This CDR3 reads CASSLAPGLAGVYEQFF. The CDR3 region has the DNA TGTGCTAGCAGCTTAGCTCCGGGACTAGCGGGAGTTTATGAGCAGTTCTTC.

V usage is TRBV7-9 and J usage is TRBJ2-7, with 13 nucleotides matching TRBD2. Germline CDR1 and CDR2: SEHNR and FQNEAQ (reference sequence). V dropped 5 bases and J dropped 5; count of bases not matched to a gene: 18. The CDR3 has 19 residues. The CDR3 reads CASSRISGTSGKSFHEQYF. CDR3 coding DNA: TGTGCCAGCAGCCGAATATCCGGGACTAGCGGGAAATCTTTCCACGAGCAGTACTTC.

The rearrangement links TRBV28 to TRBJ2-7, with TRBD2 matching 8 bases. V trimming: 4 bases; J trimming: 6 bases; junction bases outside the gene matches: 8. Germline V CDR1 and CDR2: MDHEN, SYDVKM. The length of the CDR3 is 14 residues. The CDR3 bases are TGTGCCAGCAGTTCGGCGGGGGGAAGGGGCGAGCAGTACTTC. Its translation: CASSSAGGRGEQYF.

The V gene is TRBV27, the J gene TRBJ1-2, with D perhaps TRBD1 (5 bases). Germline CDR1 reads MNHEY; CDR2 reads SMNVEV (reference sequence). V lost 6 bases and J lost 7, with 21 bases in between. The CDR3 extends over 15 amino acids. The CDR3 DNA reads as TGTGCCAGCAGGGGCGGACACACCTGGGGTGGTGGCTACACCTTC. This codes for CASRGGHTWGGGYTF.

The chain employs TRBV11-3 and TRBJ2-3, with D uncertain. The germline CDR1 and CDR2 sequences are SGHNT and YENEEA. With 5 bases removed from V and 4 bases from J, the gap between germline ends came to 7 bases. The CDR3 runs 12 residues. In DNA, the CDR3 is TGTGCCAGCAGCGCTAACGCAGATACGCAGTATTTT. Encoded protein: CASSANADTQYF. Supplemented by reference TRBV11-3 and TRBJ2-3, the full variable domain reads EAGVVQSPRYKIIEKKQPVAFWCNPISGHNTLYWYLQNLGQGPELLIRYENEEAVDDSQLPKDRFSAERLKGVDSTLKIQPAELGDSAVYLCASSANADTQYFGPGTRLTVL.

V gene TRBV11-2 combines with J gene TRBJ1-5; 9 bases are a match to TRBD1. This CDR3 comprises 15 residues. J gave up 0 bases and V 5 bases, and 2 bases lay outside the gene matches. CDR1 is SGHAT, CDR2 FQNNGV, per germline. In DNA, the CDR3 is TGTGCCAGCAGCCGGACAGGGGATAGCAATCAGCCCCAGCATTTT. It codes for CASSRTGDSNQPQHF.

A note on this clone: Within the sample, other DNA sequences also encode this same CDR3. This rearrangement joins TRBV5-1 to TRBJ2-5, with D uncertain. The ends were cut back, 0 bases at V and 2 bases at J, with 2 bases in the middle. This CDR3 is 12 amino acids long. Germline CDR1 reads SGHRS; CDR2 reads YFSETQ. The CDR3 sequence is CASSLVQETQYF. The CDR3 bases are TGCGCCAGCAGCTTGGTGCAAGAGACCCAGTACTTC.

J is TRBJ1-2 and V is TRBV7-3; D may be TRBD1 (6 bases). There are 15 residues in the CDR3. CDR1 is SGHTA and CDR2 is FQGTGA in the germline V gene. V was trimmed by 9 bases and J by 5 bases, leaving 22 bases between them. The CDR3 loop reads CASSNVGGGSYGYTF. CDR3 bases: TGTGCCAGTAGCAACGTCGGGGGCGGATCATATGGCTACACCTTC. Looking up the rest from reference TRBV7-3 and TRBJ1-2 gives the full variable domain: GAGVSQTPSNKVTEKGKYVELRCDPISGHTALYWYRQSLGQGPEFLIYFQGTGAADDSGLPNDRFFAVRPEGSVSTLKIQRTERGDSAVYLCASSNVGGGSYGYTFGSGTRLTVV.

The chain couples TRBV21-1 to TRBJ1-5; whether TRBD1, the table's D call, matches the DNA was not checked. TRBV21-1 is classified as a pseudogene. The CDR3 is 16 residues long. The CDR3 reads CASSKSTGLPNQPQHF. The CDR3 nucleotides read TGTGCCAGCAGCAAGTCGACAGGGCTACCCAATCAGCCCCAGCATTTT.